Listed below are T cell receptor beta chains from one sample, sequenced in a study of blood T cell repertoires in COVID-19. The assay was immunoSEQ multiplex PCR, and TCRdb's table has in-frame clones only and misses some. The sample has 120,000 or so clones, more than 75% seen once; the top ten hold roughly 30%. Input material: peripheral blood. These TCRs come from an older woman with acute or convalescent COVID-19. The CDR3 runs from the conserved cysteine through the conserved F or W. The order of the fields is J gene, clone size, D gene, V gene, CDR3 protein, CDR3 DNA. D genes are given only for firm matches. Clone size is given for some rows only: seen once, a few or many times, or a class if the clone is expanded.

j_gene: TRBJ2-2; abundance: .; d_gene: .; v_gene: TRBV12-5; CDR3aa: CASGDFRRGNTGELFF; CDR3nt: TGTGCTAGTGGCGACTTCCGGCGGGGTAACACCGGGGAGCTGTTTTTT
j_gene: TRBJ1-1; abundance: .; d_gene: .; v_gene: TRBV19; CDR3aa: CASSIGAENTEAFF; CDR3nt: TGTGCCAGTAGTATAGGGGCAGAGAACACTGAAGCTTTCTTT
j_gene: TRBJ1-2; abundance: few; d_gene: TRBD1; v_gene: TRBV2; CDR3aa: CASGPGQPGHGYTF; CDR3nt: TGTGCCAGCGGACCGGGACAGCCGGGTCATGGCTACACCTTC
j_gene: TRBJ2-3; abundance: .; d_gene: TRBD2; v_gene: TRBV9; CDR3aa: CASSPRGGRGDTQYF; CDR3nt: TGTGCCAGCAGCCCACGGGGGGGCCGGGGTGATACGCAGTATTTT
j_gene: TRBJ1-1; abundance: .; d_gene: TRBD1; v_gene: TRBV10-3; CDR3aa: CAISGTGDTEAFF; CDR3nt: TGTGCCATCAGCGGGACAGGGGACACTGAAGCTTTCTTT
j_gene: TRBJ2-1; abundance: .; d_gene: TRBD1; v_gene: TRBV4-2; CDR3aa: CASRQGQGVYNEQFF; CDR3nt: TGTGCCAGCAGACAGGGCCAGGGGGTTTACAATGAGCAGTTCTTC
j_gene: TRBJ1-2; abundance: .; d_gene: .; v_gene: TRBV3-1/TRBV3-2; CDR3aa: CASSQDRAYGYTF; CDR3nt: TGTGCCAGCAGCCAAGACAGGGCCTATGGCTACACCTTC
j_gene: TRBJ2-5; abundance: .; d_gene: TRBD1; v_gene: TRBV5-1; CDR3aa: CASSWAGTEQETQYF; CDR3nt: TGCGCCAGCAGTTGGGCTGGGACAGAACAAGAGACCCAGTACTTC
j_gene: TRBJ1-3; abundance: .; d_gene: .; v_gene: TRBV5-4; CDR3aa: CASSFGAGNTIYF; CDR3nt: TGTGCCAGCAGCTTCGGTGCAGGAAACACCATATATTTT
j_gene: TRBJ2-1; abundance: .; d_gene: TRBD2; v_gene: TRBV29-1; CDR3aa: CSGRRLAGGPSSYNEQFF; CDR3nt: TGCAGCGGCCGTCGGCTAGCGGGGGGCCCGAGCTCCTACAATGAGCAGTTCTTC
j_gene: TRBJ1-2; abundance: .; d_gene: .; v_gene: TRBV28; CDR3aa: CASSLLRDFYGYTF; CDR3nt: TGTGCCAGCAGTTTACTCCGGGACTTCTATGGCTACACCTTC
j_gene: TRBJ2-7; abundance: .; d_gene: TRBD2; v_gene: TRBV11-2; CDR3aa: CASTDRGGPSSYEQYF; CDR3nt: TGTGCCAGCACCGACCGGGGGGGGCCGAGCTCCTACGAGCAGTACTTC
j_gene: TRBJ1-6; abundance: .; d_gene: TRBD1; v_gene: TRBV11-2; CDR3aa: CASSFPRGRHNSPLHF; CDR3nt: TGTGCCAGCAGCTTCCCCAGGGGGCGGCATAATTCACCCCTCCACTTT
j_gene: TRBJ2-5; abundance: once; d_gene: TRBD2; v_gene: TRBV6-6; CDR3aa: CASSTRTRQETQYF; CDR3nt: TGTGCCAGCAGTACACGGACTAGGCAAGAGACCCAGTACTTC
j_gene: TRBJ1-1; abundance: .; d_gene: TRBD1; v_gene: TRBV7-6; CDR3aa: CASSPWTGGVTEAFF; CDR3nt: TGTGCCAGCAGCCCGTGGACAGGGGGAGTCACTGAAGCTTTCTTT
j_gene: TRBJ1-5; abundance: .; d_gene: .; v_gene: TRBV10-3; CDR3aa: CAISESAGSNQPQHF; CDR3nt: TGTGCCATCAGTGAGTCAGCAGGAAGCAATCAGCCCCAGCATTTT
j_gene: TRBJ2-5; abundance: .; d_gene: .; v_gene: TRBV10-3; CDR3aa: CAISEPGQGRETQYF; CDR3nt: TGTGCCATCAGTGAGCCAGGCCAGGGCCGGGAGACCCAGTACTTC
j_gene: TRBJ1-5; abundance: .; d_gene: .; v_gene: TRBV5-1; CDR3aa: CASSLEAGQPQHF; CDR3nt: TGCGCCAGCAGCTTGGAGGCGGGCCAGCCCCAGCATTTT
j_gene: TRBJ1-5; abundance: .; d_gene: TRBD1; v_gene: TRBV19; CDR3aa: CASSPPGTGMIGGQPQHF; CDR3nt: TGTGCCAGTAGTCCGCCCGGGACAGGGATGATAGGTGGACAGCCCCAGCATTTT
j_gene: TRBJ2-1; abundance: .; d_gene: TRBD1; v_gene: TRBV19; CDR3aa: CARVGTGVF; CDR3nt: TGTGCCAGAGTCGGGACAGGGGTCTTC
j_gene: TRBJ1-6; abundance: medium-sized; d_gene: TRBD1; v_gene: TRBV28; CDR3aa: CASSLGPGGGSPLHF; CDR3nt: TGTGCCAGCAGTTTGGGGCCAGGGGGCGGTTCACCCCTCCACTTT
j_gene: TRBJ1-1; abundance: .; d_gene: .; v_gene: TRBV2; CDR3aa: CASSEVTSLNTEAFF; CDR3nt: TGTGCCAGCAGCGAGGTGACCTCACTGAACACTGAAGCTTTCTTT
j_gene: TRBJ1-4; abundance: .; d_gene: .; v_gene: TRBV19; CDR3aa: CASSIQGGREKLFF; CDR3nt: TGTGCCAGTAGTATCCAGGGTGGAAGAGAAAAACTGTTTTTT
j_gene: TRBJ2-7; abundance: few; d_gene: TRBD1; v_gene: TRBV19; CDR3aa: CASSMQGTGPSYEQYF; CDR3nt: TGTGCCAGTAGTATGCAGGGGACAGGTCCCTCCTACGAGCAGTACTTC
j_gene: TRBJ1-4; abundance: .; d_gene: .; v_gene: TRBV13; CDR3aa: CASSPDSFNEKLFF; CDR3nt: TGTGCCAGCAGCCCGGACAGCTTTAATGAAAAACTGTTTTTT
j_gene: TRBJ1-2; abundance: .; d_gene: .; v_gene: TRBV2; CDR3aa: CASTAGTNYGYTF; CDR3nt: TGTGCCAGCACCGCGGGGACTAACTATGGCTACACCTTC
j_gene: TRBJ2-7; abundance: .; d_gene: .; v_gene: TRBV28; CDR3aa: CASSLGGYEQYF; CDR3nt: TGTGCCAGCAGTTTAGGGGGGTACGAGCAGTACTTC
j_gene: TRBJ1-2; abundance: .; d_gene: .; v_gene: TRBV6-5; CDR3aa: CASSYLPPTNYGYTF; CDR3nt: TGTGCCAGCAGTTACCTACCGCCAACTAACTATGGCTACACCTTC
j_gene: TRBJ2-1; abundance: .; d_gene: TRBD2; v_gene: TRBV10-3; CDR3aa: CAIRRGVNNEQFF; CDR3nt: TGTGCCATCAGGCGGGGGGTCAACAATGAGCAGTTCTTC
j_gene: TRBJ1-3; abundance: .; d_gene: .; v_gene: TRBV6-1; CDR3aa: CASSETVGNTIYF; CDR3nt: TGTGCCAGCAGTGAAACGGTTGGAAACACCATATATTTT
j_gene: TRBJ1-6; abundance: .; d_gene: TRBD1; v_gene: TRBV3-1/TRBV3-2; CDR3aa: CASSLYRTGPFFGLHF; CDR3nt: TGTGCCAGCAGCCTTTACCGGACAGGTCCTTTTTTTGGCCTCCACTTT
j_gene: TRBJ1-6; abundance: .; d_gene: TRBD1; v_gene: TRBV6-5; CDR3aa: CASSSRTGGNSPLHF; CDR3nt: TGTGCCAGCAGTTCCCGGACAGGGGGCAATTCACCCCTCCACTTT
j_gene: TRBJ1-6; abundance: .; d_gene: TRBD1; v_gene: TRBV3-1/TRBV3-2; CDR3aa: CASSQDTGVNSPLHF; CDR3nt: TGTGCCAGCAGTCAGGATACAGGGGTTAATTCACCCCTCCACTTT
j_gene: TRBJ1-2; abundance: .; d_gene: .; v_gene: TRBV19; CDR3aa: CASSIGRGTNYGYTF; CDR3nt: TGTGCCAGTAGTATAGGCAGGGGTACTAACTATGGCTACACCTTC
j_gene: TRBJ1-4; abundance: .; d_gene: TRBD1; v_gene: TRBV18; CDR3aa: CASSPEVGQNEKLFF; CDR3nt: TGTGCCAGCTCACCCGAGGTGGGACAGAATGAAAAACTGTTTTTT
j_gene: TRBJ1-1; abundance: .; d_gene: .; v_gene: TRBV13; CDR3aa: CASSFPLQGTTEAFF; CDR3nt: TGTGCCAGCAGCTTCCCATTACAGGGAACCACTGAAGCTTTCTTT
j_gene: TRBJ1-1; abundance: .; d_gene: TRBD1; v_gene: TRBV30; CDR3aa: CAWSVSFGQGDTEAFF; CDR3nt: TGTGCCTGGAGTGTATCCTTCGGGCAGGGGGACACTGAAGCTTTCTTT
j_gene: TRBJ1-1; abundance: .; d_gene: .; v_gene: TRBV2; CDR3aa: CATTGQRGAEAFF; CDR3nt: TGTGCCACCACAGGACAGCGGGGGGCTGAAGCTTTCTTT
j_gene: TRBJ2-3; abundance: .; d_gene: .; v_gene: TRBV5-1; CDR3aa: CASSLQGRTDTQYF; CDR3nt: TGCGCCAGCAGCTTACAGGGAAGGACAGATACGCAGTATTTT
j_gene: TRBJ2-1; abundance: .; d_gene: TRBD1; v_gene: TRBV30; CDR3aa: CAWIPWDSRSSYNEQFF; CDR3nt: TGTGCCTGGATCCCTTGGGACAGCAGGAGCTCCTACAATGAGCAGTTCTTC